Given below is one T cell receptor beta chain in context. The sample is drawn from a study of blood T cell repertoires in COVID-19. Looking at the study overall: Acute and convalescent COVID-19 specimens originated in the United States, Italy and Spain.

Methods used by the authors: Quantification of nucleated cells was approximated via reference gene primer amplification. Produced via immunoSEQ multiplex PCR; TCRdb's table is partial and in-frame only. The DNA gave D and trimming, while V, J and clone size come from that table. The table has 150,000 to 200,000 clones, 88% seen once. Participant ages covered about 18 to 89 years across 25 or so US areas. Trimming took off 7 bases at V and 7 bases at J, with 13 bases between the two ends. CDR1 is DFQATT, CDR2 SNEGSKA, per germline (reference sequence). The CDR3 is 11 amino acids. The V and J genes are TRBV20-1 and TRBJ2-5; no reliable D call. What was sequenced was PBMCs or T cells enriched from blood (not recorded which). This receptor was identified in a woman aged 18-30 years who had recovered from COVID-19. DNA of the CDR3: TGCAGTGTGAGTCTGCTAGGGACCCAGTACTTC. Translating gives CSVSLLGTQYF.